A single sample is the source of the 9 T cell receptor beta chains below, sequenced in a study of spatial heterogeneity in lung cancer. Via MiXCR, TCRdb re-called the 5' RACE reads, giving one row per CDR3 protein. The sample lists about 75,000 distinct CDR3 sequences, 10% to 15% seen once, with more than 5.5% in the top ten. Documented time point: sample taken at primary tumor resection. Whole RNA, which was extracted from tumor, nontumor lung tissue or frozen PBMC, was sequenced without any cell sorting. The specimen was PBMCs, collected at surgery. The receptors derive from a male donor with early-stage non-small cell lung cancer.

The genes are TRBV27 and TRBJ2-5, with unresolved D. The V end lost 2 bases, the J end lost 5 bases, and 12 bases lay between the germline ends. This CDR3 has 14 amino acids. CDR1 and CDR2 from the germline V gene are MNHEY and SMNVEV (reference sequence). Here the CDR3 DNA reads TGTGCCAGCAGTTTAGCCGAGCCCTGGGAGACCCAGTACTTC. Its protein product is CASSLAEPWETQYF.

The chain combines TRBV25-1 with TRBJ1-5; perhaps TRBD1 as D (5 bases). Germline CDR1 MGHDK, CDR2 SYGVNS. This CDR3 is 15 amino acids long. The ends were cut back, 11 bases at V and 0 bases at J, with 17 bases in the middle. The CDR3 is CARPRQKDSNQPQHF. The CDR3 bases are TGTGCCCGCCCCCGACAGAAAGATAGCAATCAGCCCCAGCATTTT.

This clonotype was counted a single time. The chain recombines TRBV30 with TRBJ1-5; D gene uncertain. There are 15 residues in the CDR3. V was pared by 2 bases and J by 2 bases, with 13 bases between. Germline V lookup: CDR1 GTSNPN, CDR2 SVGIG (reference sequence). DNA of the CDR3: TGTGCCTGGAGTCAGAGCAGATACGGCAATCAGCCCCAGCATTTT. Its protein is CAWSQSRYGNQPQHF.

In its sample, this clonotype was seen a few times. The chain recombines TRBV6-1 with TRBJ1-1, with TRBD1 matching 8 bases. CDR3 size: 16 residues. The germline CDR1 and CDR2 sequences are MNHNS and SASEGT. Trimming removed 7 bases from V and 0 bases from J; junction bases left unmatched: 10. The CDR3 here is CASNLGRQGMNTEAFF. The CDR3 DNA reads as TGTGCCAGCAATCTAGGGAGACAGGGGATGAACACTGAAGCTTTCTTT.

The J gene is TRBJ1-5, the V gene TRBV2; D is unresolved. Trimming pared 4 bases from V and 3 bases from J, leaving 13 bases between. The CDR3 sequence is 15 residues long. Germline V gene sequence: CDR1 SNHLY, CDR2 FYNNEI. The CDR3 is CASSAQGRDNQPQHF. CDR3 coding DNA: TGTGCCAGCAGTGCACAAGGACGGGACAATCAGCCCCAGCATTTT.

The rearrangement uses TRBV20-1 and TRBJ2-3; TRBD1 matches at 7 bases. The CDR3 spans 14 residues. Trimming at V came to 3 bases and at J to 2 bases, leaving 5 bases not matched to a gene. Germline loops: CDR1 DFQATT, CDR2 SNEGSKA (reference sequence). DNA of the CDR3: TGCAGTGCTAGTAGTACAGGGGTCACAGATACGCAGTATTTT. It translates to CSASSTGVTDTQYF.

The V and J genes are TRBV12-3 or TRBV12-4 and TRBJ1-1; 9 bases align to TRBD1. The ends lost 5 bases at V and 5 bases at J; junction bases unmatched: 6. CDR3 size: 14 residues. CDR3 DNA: TGTGCCAGCAGTAGATGGACAGGGGTAACTGAAGCTTTCTTT. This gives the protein CASSRWTGVTEAFF.

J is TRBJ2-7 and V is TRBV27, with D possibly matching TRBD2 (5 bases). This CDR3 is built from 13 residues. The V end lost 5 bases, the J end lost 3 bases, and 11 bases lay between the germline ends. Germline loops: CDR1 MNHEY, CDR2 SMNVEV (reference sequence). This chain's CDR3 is CASSVGSYYEQYF. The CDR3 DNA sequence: TGTGCCAGCAGTGTGGGGAGTTACTACGAGCAGTACTTC.

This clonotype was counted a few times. The CDR3 nucleotides read TGTGCCAGCAGTTTACTTCCACAAGGCAGATACGAGCAGTACTTC. Protein: CASSLLPQGRYEQYF. The V gene is TRBV27, the J gene TRBJ2-7; D gene unclear. CDR1 and CDR2 (germline): MNHEY, SMNVEV (reference sequence). V lost 2 bases and J 4 bases, leaving 15 bases between the germline ends. This CDR3 contains 15 residues.